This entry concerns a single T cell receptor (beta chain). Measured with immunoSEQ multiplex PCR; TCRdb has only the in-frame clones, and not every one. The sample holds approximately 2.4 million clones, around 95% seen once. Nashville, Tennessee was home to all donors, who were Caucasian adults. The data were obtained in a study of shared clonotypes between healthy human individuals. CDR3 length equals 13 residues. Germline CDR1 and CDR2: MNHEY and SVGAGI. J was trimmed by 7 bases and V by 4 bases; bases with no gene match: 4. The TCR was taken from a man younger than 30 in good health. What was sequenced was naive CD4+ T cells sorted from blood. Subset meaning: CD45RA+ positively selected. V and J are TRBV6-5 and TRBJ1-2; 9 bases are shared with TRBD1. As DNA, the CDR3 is TGTGCCAGCAGTTCCCGGGACAGGGCTGGCTACACCTTC. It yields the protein CASSSRDRAGYTF.